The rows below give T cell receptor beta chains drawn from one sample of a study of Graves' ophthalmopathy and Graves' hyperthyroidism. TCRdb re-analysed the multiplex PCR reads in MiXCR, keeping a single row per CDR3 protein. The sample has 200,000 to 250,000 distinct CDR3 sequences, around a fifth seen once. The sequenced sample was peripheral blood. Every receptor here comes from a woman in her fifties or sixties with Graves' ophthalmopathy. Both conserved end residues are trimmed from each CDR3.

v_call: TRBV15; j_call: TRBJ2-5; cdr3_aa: ATSRVSGRGETQY
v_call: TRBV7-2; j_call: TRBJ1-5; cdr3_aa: ASSLQRNQPQH
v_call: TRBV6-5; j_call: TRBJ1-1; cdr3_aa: ASSYTENTEAF
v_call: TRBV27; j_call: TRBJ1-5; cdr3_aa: ASGTGHQPQH
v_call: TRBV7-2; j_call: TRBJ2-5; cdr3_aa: ASSSGPGTQY
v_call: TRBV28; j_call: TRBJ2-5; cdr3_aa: ASSRRSGLMTQY
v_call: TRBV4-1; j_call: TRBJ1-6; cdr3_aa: ASSQDILGLDYSYNSPLH
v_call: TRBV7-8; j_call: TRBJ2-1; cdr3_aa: ASSLDRTYVEQF
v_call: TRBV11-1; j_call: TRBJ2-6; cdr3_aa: ASNRGLISGANVLT
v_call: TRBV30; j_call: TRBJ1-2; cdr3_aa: ASNPDSNYGYT
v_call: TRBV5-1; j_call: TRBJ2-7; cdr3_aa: ASSLGSAWSSYEQY
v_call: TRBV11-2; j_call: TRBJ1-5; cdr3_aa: ASSLEGHQPQH
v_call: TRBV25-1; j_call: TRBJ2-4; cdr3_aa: ASSDSSRQRMY
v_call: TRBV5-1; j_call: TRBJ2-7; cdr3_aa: ASSIQGLHEQY
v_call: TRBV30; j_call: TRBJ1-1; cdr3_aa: AWNSDRTEAF
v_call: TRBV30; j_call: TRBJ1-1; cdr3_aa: AWDRGGTEAF
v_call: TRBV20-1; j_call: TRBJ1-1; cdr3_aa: SARAGQQNTEAF
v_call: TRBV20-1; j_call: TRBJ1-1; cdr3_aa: SAREADTEAF
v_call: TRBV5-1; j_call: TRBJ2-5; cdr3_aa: ASSLGKQTQY
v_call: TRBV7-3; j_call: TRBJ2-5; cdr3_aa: ASSQSPGQETQY
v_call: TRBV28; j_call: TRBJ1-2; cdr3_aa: ASTRTDYGYT
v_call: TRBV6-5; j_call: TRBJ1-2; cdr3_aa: ASSVAGGNYGYT
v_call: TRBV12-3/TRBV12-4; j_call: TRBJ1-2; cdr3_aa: ASSTGTVYGYT
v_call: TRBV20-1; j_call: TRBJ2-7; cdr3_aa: SARPNPGLAGYEQY
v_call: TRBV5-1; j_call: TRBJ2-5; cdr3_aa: ASSLYPGKETQY
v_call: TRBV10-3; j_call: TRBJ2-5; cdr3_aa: AIRREGDETQY
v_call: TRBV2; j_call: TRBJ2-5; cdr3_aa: ASSRPGGTDTGTQY
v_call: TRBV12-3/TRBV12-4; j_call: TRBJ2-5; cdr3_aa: ASSARHQETQY
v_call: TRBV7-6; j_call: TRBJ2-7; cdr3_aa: ASSLGENYEQY